The entry below describes one T cell receptor (beta chain). Primed by a sample-barcoded 5' primer and a J-beta primer mix, a second PCR proceeded for roughly 7 to 12 cycles. The template-switch adaptor, which had 12 random nucleotides, put a tag on each cDNA molecule. There were at least 3 million CDR3-containing paired-end reads obtained from each sample. TCRdb re-called the 5' RACE reads with MiXCR, one entry per CDR3 protein. The table shows more than 800,000 distinct CDR3 sequences, with around 26% occurring only once. Germline-derived CDR1 and CDR2 are SGHVS and FNYEAQ. This CDR3 region has 15 residues. The V gene lost 6 bases and the J gene lost 12 bases, with 27 bases spanning the gap. The source of the sample is a study of blood T cells in healthy people across ages. Study at large: Researchers report that template switching captured about one barcoded beta molecule per two T cells.

This sequence originates from a woman older than 75 in good health. Sequencing was done on a sample of blood. The chain is built from TRBV7-6 and TRBJ2-7, with a weak D call TRBD2 (7 bases). DNA of the CDR3: TGTGCCAGCAGTCCTGATGGGGGGGGCTCAAACATTCGGTACTTC. Translated, it gives CASSPDGGGSNIRYF.